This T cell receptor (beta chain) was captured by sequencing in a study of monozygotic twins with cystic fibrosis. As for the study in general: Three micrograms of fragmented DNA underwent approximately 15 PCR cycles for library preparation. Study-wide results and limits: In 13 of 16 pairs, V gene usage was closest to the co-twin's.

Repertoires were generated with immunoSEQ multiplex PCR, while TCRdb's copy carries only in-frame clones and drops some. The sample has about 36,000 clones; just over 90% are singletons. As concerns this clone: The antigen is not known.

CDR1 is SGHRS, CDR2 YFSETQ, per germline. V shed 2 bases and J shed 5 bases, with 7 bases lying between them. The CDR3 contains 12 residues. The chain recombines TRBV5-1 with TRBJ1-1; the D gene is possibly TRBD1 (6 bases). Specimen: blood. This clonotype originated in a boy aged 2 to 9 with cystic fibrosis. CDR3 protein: CASSFTGTEAFF. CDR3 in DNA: TGCGCCAGCAGCTTTACAGGGACTGAAGCTTTCTTT.